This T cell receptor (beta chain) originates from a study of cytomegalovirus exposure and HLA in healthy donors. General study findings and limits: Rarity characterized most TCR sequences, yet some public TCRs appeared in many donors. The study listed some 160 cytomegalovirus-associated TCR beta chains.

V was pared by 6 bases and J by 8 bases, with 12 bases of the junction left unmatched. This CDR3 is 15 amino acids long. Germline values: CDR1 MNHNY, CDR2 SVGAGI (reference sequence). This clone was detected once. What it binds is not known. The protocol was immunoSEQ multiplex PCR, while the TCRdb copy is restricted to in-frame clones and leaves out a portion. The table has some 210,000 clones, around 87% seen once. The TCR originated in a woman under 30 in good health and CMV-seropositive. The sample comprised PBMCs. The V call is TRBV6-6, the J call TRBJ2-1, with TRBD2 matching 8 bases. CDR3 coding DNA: TGTGCCAGCAGCGCGGGGCTAGCGGGCATAGATGAGCAGTTCTTC. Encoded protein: CASSAGLAGIDEQFF.